This T cell receptor beta chain was captured by sequencing in a study of blood T cell repertoires in COVID-19. Across the study: In each case, the material was cDNA or gDNA derived from T cells, B-cell-depleted T cells, or PBMCs.

Original data processing: Reference gene primers were amplified, and this amplification served to estimate nucleated cell counts. Using immunoSEQ multiplex PCR, the repertoire was profiled, and TCRdb retains in-frame clones only, with some absent. That table furnishes V, J and clone size, whereas the DNA furnished D and trimming. In the table there are around 70,000 clones, roughly 78% of which are singletons. This receptor was taken from a man aged 55 to 70 with active or convalescent COVID-19. Sequencing used peripheral blood.

CDR3 DNA sequence: TGCGCCAGCAGCTTGGATGGGACAGTTAATACGCAGTATTTT. Protein: CASSLDGTVNTQYF. The chain couples TRBV5-1 to TRBJ2-3; 7 bases are a match to TRBD1. Germline CDR1 reads SGHRS; CDR2 reads YFSETQ. This CDR3 is 14 amino acids long. Losses at the gene ends were 0 bases for V and 7 bases for J; bases not matched to a gene: 5.